This T cell receptor (beta chain) appears in the sequencing data of a study of blood T cell repertoires in COVID-19. The overall study: Acute and convalescent COVID-19 samples came from the United States, Italy and Spain.

Participants had their cohort set by participant-reported clinical history. Per the authors' pipeline: Researchers report that nucleated cell counts were estimated from reference gene primer amplification. Repertoires were generated with immunoSEQ multiplex PCR, while TCRdb's copy carries only in-frame clones and drops some. V, J and clone size are taken as reported in that table, and D and trimming were inferred from the DNA itself. The sample records around 300,000 clones, approximately 92% being singletons. The J segment lost 5 bases and the V segment lost 6 bases, leaving 3 bases of the junction unmatched. The CDR3 is 12 residues long. Germline loops: CDR1 MNHEY, CDR2 SMNVEV (reference sequence).

The chain has TRBV27 and TRBJ2-7; 8 bases map to TRBD1. The source is a woman in her 30s who had recovered from COVID-19. The sample was PBMCs or T cells enriched from blood (not recorded which). The CDR3 loop reads CASRDRVHEQYF. The CDR3 coding sequence is TGTGCCAGCAGGGACAGGGTCCACGAGCAGTACTTC.